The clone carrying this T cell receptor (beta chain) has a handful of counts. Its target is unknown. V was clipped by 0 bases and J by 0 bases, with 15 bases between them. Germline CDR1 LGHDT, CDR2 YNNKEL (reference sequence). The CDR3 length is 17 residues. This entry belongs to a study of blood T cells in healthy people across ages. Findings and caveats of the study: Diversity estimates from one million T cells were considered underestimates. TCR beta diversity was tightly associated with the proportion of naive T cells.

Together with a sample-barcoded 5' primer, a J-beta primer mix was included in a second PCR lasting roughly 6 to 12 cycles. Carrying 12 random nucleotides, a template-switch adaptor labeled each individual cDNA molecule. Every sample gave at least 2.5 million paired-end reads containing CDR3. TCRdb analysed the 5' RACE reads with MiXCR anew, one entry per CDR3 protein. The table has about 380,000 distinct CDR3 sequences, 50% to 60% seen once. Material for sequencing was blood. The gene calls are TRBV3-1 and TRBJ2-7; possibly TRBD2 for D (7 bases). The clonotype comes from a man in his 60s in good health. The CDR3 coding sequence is TGTGCCAGCAGCCAAGATTGGGGGGGCCAAAGCTCCTACGAGCAGTACTTC. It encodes CASSQDWGGQSSYEQYF.